These 20 T cell receptor beta chains were sequenced from one sample in a study of shared clonotypes between healthy human individuals. The method was immunoSEQ multiplex PCR; TCRdb's version includes in-frame clones alone and lacks a portion of them. The sample holds more than 400,000 clones; about 84% are singletons and the top ten take roughly 12%. Source material: PBMCs. The receptors were sampled from a woman between 40 and 55 years old in good health. Some clones in this sample may be carry-over from other donors' samples.

Turning to this clone: This probably arose from a read error, given a far larger clone one base away. The chain combines TRBV30 with TRBJ2-2, with no clear D. The CDR3 extends over 11 amino acids. V lost 1 base, J lost 7 bases, and 4 bases lay in between. Germline V gene data show CDR1 as GTSNPN and CDR2 as SVGIG (reference sequence). The chain's CDR3 is CAWSAGGELFF. CDR3 nucleotide sequence: TGTGCCTGGAGTGCAGGCGGGGAGCTGTTTTTT.

The chain has TRBV28 and TRBJ1-1, with D possibly matching TRBD1 (6 bases). CDR1 and CDR2 from the germline V gene are MDHEN and SYDVKM. Trimming removed 6 bases at V and 1 base at J, with 18 bases between. The CDR3 is made up of 16 amino acids. CDR3 sequence: CASSSSPTGANTEAFF. In nucleotides, the CDR3 is TGTGCCAGCAGCTCCTCACCGACAGGAGCGAACACTGAAGCTTTCTTT. The whole variable domain, filled in from reference TRBV28 and TRBJ1-1, reads DVKVTQSSRYLVKRTGEKVFLECVQDMDHENMFWYRQDPGLGLRLIYFSYDVKMKEKGDIPEGYSVSREKKERFSLILESASTNQTSMYLCASSSSPTGANTEAFFGQGTRLTVV.

Here the CDR3 DNA reads TGTGCCAGTAGTACGGGACTAGCGCCCACAGATACGCAGTATTTT. Its protein product is CASSTGLAPTDTQYF. The chain couples TRBV19 to TRBJ2-3, with 10 positions matching TRBD2. Germline V lookup: CDR1 LNHDA, CDR2 SQIVND (reference sequence). The CDR3 is made up of 15 amino acids. V was pared by 4 bases and J by 2 bases, with 3 bases of the junction left unmatched.

With respect to this clone: This sample includes further DNA sequences coding for the same CDR3. This chain links TRBV9 with TRBJ1-5; TRBD1 aligns across 8 bases. The CDR3 loop spans 14 amino acids. V lost 2 bases to trimming and J lost 6 bases; unmatched junction nucleotides: 4. Germline CDR1 and CDR2: SGDLS and YYNGEE. CDR3 nucleotide sequence: TGTGCCAGCAGCGTCGGACAGGGTGGTCAGCCCCAGCATTTT. Amino acids: CASSVGQGGQPQHF.

This clone was recorded a few times. The rearrangement joins TRBV10-2 to TRBJ1-1; D remains unclear. Germline lookup yields CDR1 WSHSY and CDR2 SAAADI. With 3 bases removed from V and 6 bases from J, the gap between germline ends came to 5 bases. The CDR3 extends over 11 amino acids. CDR3 in DNA: TGCGCCAGCAGTGATGACGCTGAAGCTTTCTTT. As protein: CASSDDAEAFF.

V usage is TRBV7-9 and J usage is TRBJ1-2; D remains unclear. Germline CDR1 is SEHNR and CDR2 is FQNEAQ (reference sequence). V was trimmed by 3 bases and J by 6 bases, leaving 5 bases between them. This CDR3 has 11 amino acids. DNA of the CDR3: TGTGCCAGCAGCTTGCTCCATGGCTACACCTTC. Translation: CASSLLHGYTF.

The count of this clone is one. This sequence joins TRBV11-3 and TRBJ2-2, with a weak D call TRBD2 (5 bases). CDR3 size: 14 residues. Germline lookup yields CDR1 SGHNT and CDR2 YENEEA. Trimming shortened V by 0 bases and J by 6 bases, and 8 bases separated the two germline ends. The CDR3 spells CASSLDSVAGELFF. In DNA, the CDR3 is TGTGCCAGCAGCTTAGATAGCGTTGCCGGGGAGCTGTTTTTT.

This chain joins TRBV28 and TRBJ1-5, with no clear D. Germline CDR1 reads MDHEN; CDR2 reads SYDVKM. V dropped 3 bases and J dropped 0 bases, with 12 bases sitting between them. The CDR3 covers 16 residues. DNA for the CDR3: TGTGCCAGCAGTTTGAGGACCCTCTATAGCAATCAGCCCCAGCATTTT. This codes for CASSLRTLYSNQPQHF.

The chain links TRBV15 to TRBJ1-5, with D tentatively TRBD1 (6 bases). The CDR3 covers 17 residues. Trimming cost V 4 bases and J 0 bases, with 16 bases left between them. Germline V lookup: CDR1 LNHNV, CDR2 YYDKDF (reference sequence). Written as DNA, the CDR3 is TGTGCCACCAGCACCAGGGGCCGGTCCCATAGCAATCAGCCCCAGCATTTT. It translates to CATSTRGRSHSNQPQHF.

The chain uses TRBV9 and TRBJ2-3; D gene ambiguous. The length of the CDR3 is 14 residues. V lost 0 bases to trimming and J lost 4 bases, with 9 bases between them. The V gene's germline CDR1 is SGDLS and CDR2 YYNGEE. CDR3 sequence (DNA): TGTGCCAGCAGCGTAGGTTCCTTAGCAGATACGCAGTATTTT. Translating gives CASSVGSLADTQYF.

The chain joins TRBV2 to TRBJ2-1; 9 bases match TRBD2. The CDR3 has 14 amino acids. In germline, CDR1 is SNHLY, CDR2 FYNNEI. V shed 4 bases and J 9 bases; nucleotides not matched to a gene: 7. The CDR3 nucleotides read TGTGCCAGCAGTGGGGCGGGAGGGCCTTTTGAGCAGTTCTTC. Protein: CASSGAGGPFEQFF.

This CDR3 is CASQKLGTGELFF. The DNA for the CDR3 is TGTGCCAGCCAAAAGTTAGGCACCGGGGAGCTGTTTTTT. The chain combines TRBV9 with TRBJ2-2, with unresolved D. V lost 7 bases and J lost 4, with 11 bases in between. The germline gives CDR1 SGDLS, CDR2 YYNGEE. There are 13 residues in the CDR3.

In the case of this clone: A much bigger clone sits one base away, suggesting this may be a read error. The chain joins TRBV9 to TRBJ1-1; no firm D call. The CDR3 contains 12 residues. Trimming took 4 bases from V and 6 from J, leaving 10 bases between them. The germline V gene has CDR1 SGDLS and CDR2 YYNGEE. CDR3 loop: CASSFDRAEAFF. The CDR3 DNA reads as TGTGCCAGCAGCTTTGATCGGGCTGAAGCTTTCTTT.

CDR3 residues: CASSITSGRTDTQYF. In DNA, the CDR3 is TGTGCCAGTAGTATCACTAGCGGACGCACAGATACGCAGTATTTT. V gene TRBV19 combines with J gene TRBJ2-3; the match to TRBD2 covers 8 bases. CDR1 LNHDA and CDR2 SQIVND come from the germline V gene (reference sequence). Unmatched junction bases numbered 3, after V lost 3 bases and J lost 1 base. The CDR3 is 15 amino acids.

V gene TRBV5-4 combines with J gene TRBJ1-2; possibly TRBD1 for D (5 bases). CDR3 length equals 14 residues. Germline CDR1 and CDR2: SGHNT and YYREEE (reference sequence). With 3 bases removed from V and 4 bases from J, the gap between germline ends came to 13 bases. DNA for the CDR3: TGTGCCAGCAGCTCTTATCAGGGCGGCTATGGCTACACCTTC. Its translation is CASSSYQGGYGYTF. The full variable domain, with the rest looked up from reference TRBV5-4 and TRBJ1-2, is ETGVTQSPTHLIKTRGQQVTLRCSSQSGHNTVSWYQQALGQGPQFIFQYYREEENGRGNFPPRFSGLQFPNYSSELNVNALELDDSALYLCASSSYQGGYGYTFGSGTRLTVV.

The CDR3 DNA reads TGTGCCAGCAGCGTAGAAAGCGGGAGGGCCTCCGGGGCCAACGTCCTGACTTTC. Residues: CASSVESGRASGANVLTF. This chain links TRBV9 with TRBJ2-6; 10 nucleotides align to TRBD2. The V segment lost 0 bases and the J segment 4 bases; nucleotides outside the gene matches: 7. CDR1 and CDR2 from the germline V gene are SGDLS and YYNGEE. The CDR3 covers 18 residues. Drawing the rest from reference TRBV9 and TRBJ2-6, the complete variable domain is DSGVTQTPKHLITATGQRVTLRCSPRSGDLSVYWYQQSLDQGLQFLIQYYNGEERAKGNILERFSAQQFPDLHSELNLSSLELGDSALYFCASSVESGRASGANVLTFGAGSRLTVL.

This clone appeared a single time. A read error is the likely source, as a far larger clone sits one nucleotide away. J is TRBJ1-5 and V is TRBV19; 7 bases match TRBD1. The J call is doubtful: the DNA matches TRBJ2-3 better. The germline CDR1 and CDR2 sequences are LNHDA and SQIVND (reference sequence). CDR3 size: 15 residues. In DNA, the CDR3 is TGTGCCAGTACCCCCGGACAGGAAAGCAATCAGCCCCAGTATTTT. This codes for CASTPGQESNQPQYF.

There are a few counts of this clone. V usage is TRBV28 and J usage is TRBJ2-7, with D unresolved. This CDR3 region has 13 residues. Trimming took 3 bases from V and 5 from J, leaving 11 bases between them. Germline V CDR1 and CDR2: MDHEN, SYDVKM. Here the CDR3 reads CASSLGLDDEQYF. The CDR3 region has the DNA TGTGCCAGCAGTTTGGGCCTGGACGACGAGCAGTACTTC.

This clone was detected a few times. The rearrangement uses TRBV6-1 and TRBJ1-2; TRBD1 might be the D (5 bases). CDR1 is MNHNS and CDR2 is SASEGT in the germline V gene. The CDR3 is made up of 15 amino acids. V was trimmed by 4 bases and J by 5 bases, leaving 17 bases between them. The CDR3 spells CASSGGQDLNYGYTF. For the CDR3, the DNA is TGTGCCAGCAGTGGGGGCCAGGATCTGAATTATGGCTACACCTTC.

The chain is built from TRBV7-3 and TRBJ2-7; D gene unclear. Germline loops: CDR1 SGHTA, CDR2 FQGTGA. The CDR3 runs 14 residues. Trimming removed 3 bases from V and 3 bases from J, with 12 bases in between. Written as DNA, the CDR3 is TGTGCCAGCAGCTTCTCCCCGGATAGCTACGAGCAGTACTTC. Its protein product is CASSFSPDSYEQYF.